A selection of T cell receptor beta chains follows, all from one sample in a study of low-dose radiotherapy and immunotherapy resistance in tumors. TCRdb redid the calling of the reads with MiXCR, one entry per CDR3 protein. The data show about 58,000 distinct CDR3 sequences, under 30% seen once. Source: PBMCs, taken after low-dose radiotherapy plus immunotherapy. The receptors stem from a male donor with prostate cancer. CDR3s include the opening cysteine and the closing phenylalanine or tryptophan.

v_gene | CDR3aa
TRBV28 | CASSSTGAAVGAQYF
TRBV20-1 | CSAPTSGGTYEQYF
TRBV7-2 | CASSSGGSENIQYF
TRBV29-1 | CSVEGWLQGQQETQYF
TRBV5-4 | CASSSHQLGSQETQYF
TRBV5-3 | CASRPFDSGANVLTF
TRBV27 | CASSLSRSSYNEQFF
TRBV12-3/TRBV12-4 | CASSFGSSTDTQYF
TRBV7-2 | CASSLGGGAFF
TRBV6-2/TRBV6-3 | CASSLYVTDTQYF
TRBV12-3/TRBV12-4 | CASSYGGAGANVLTF
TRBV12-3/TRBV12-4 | CASRIGNTIYF
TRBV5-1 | CASREGTGPEQYF
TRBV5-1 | CASSKGDNTGELFF
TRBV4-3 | CASSHEGVSYNEQFF
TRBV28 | CASSPPGASYEQYF
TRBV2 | CASSETSGRGTGELFF
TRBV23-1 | CASRTPCGGRTPGSCFF
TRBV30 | CAWSVVRGRETQYF
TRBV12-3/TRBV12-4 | CASSFNSNQETQYF
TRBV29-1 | CSVDRTGYGYTF
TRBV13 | CASSPRTGSGNYGYTF
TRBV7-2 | CASRIAGTDTQYF
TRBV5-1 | CASSQSGLRLTGELFF
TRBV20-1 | CSARGQGAPYGYTF
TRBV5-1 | CASSLVAGVKNIQYF
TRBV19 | CASTPLAQGATGELFF
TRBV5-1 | CASSPEALAGIRETQYF
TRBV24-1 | CATSEASGYYNEQFF
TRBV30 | CAWILRGRGYTF
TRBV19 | CASTPNRTRRSPLHF
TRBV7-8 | CASSLSGRETQYF
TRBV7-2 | CASSPDADRYNEQFF
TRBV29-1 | CSAQGRGAGYTF
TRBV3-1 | CASSQDRQGAGETQYF
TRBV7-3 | CASSLPGLNEQFF
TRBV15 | CATSRDGDGGLLGGYTF
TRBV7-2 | CASSRGQPSNYGYTF
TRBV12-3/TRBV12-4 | CASSLVYEKLFF
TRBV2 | CASSQGEGELFF
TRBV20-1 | CSASTSGGTNEQFF
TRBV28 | CASSFLRTGGPTDTQYF
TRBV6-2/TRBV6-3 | CASSTPRDRGIDTQYF
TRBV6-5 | CASSKGYSYEQYF
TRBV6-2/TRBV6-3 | CASCIAGNNEQFF
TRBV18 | CASSLRAQVLDTEAFF
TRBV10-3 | CAIRGKGQETQYF
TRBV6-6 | CATIAGGFYEQYF
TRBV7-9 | CASSLWDRFNIQYF
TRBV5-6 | CASSLVAGYEQFF
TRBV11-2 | CASSLVRGRQNEQFF
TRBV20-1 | CSARDSGTQETQYF
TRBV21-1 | CASTYRDSQETQYF
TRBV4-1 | CASSQDQLGQAPTNEKLFF
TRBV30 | CAWARDRVNTEAFF